This record looks at one T cell receptor beta chain sequence and its context. The antigen remains undetermined. This sample was taken from a study of beta chain features in type 1 diabetes. Study-wide context: Across every sample, about 100 million sorted cells were examined in total.

Overall study findings and caveats: TCRB CDR3 length was moderately but significantly reduced in all four CD4+ subsets of Type 1 diabetes patients. It was possible that PCR favored shorter templates, equally so in patients and controls.

Every isolated RNA sample was fully reverse transcribed, so sequencing captured expressed TCRB transcripts. Data came from immunoSEQ multiplex PCR; TCRdb stores just in-frame clones and leaves some out. This table has about 650,000 clones, over 10% appearing once. The CDR3 has 13 amino acids. V was shortened by 2 bases and J by 4 bases, with 9 bases between the two germline ends. Germline V gives CDR1 SGDLS, CDR2 YYNGEE. V and J are TRBV9 and TRBJ1-1; D remains ambiguous. This receptor was taken from a man under 40 with type 1 diabetes. The sequenced sample was naive CD4+ T cells from blood. Written as DNA, the CDR3 is TGTGCCAGCAGCGTCTCCAGTAGCACTGAAGCTTTCTTT. Protein product: CASSVSSSTEAFF. Combining the CDR3 with reference TRBV9 and TRBJ1-1 gives the whole variable domain DSGVTQTPKHLITATGQRVTLRCSPRSGDLSVYWYQQSLDQGLQFLIQYYNGEERAKGNILERFSAQQFPDLHSELNLSSLELGDSALYFCASSVSSSTEAFFGQGTRLTVV.